This T cell receptor (beta chain) is from a study of shared clonotypes between healthy human individuals. Study in general: Three CD4 naive, three CD4 memory, two CD8 naive and one CD8 memory plate were used per donor.

Sequencing was performed with immunoSEQ multiplex PCR; in TCRdb, only in-frame clones are kept and a portion is missing. The sample yields some 2,400,000 clones, approximately 94% seen once. The sequence was obtained from a man between 18 and 29 years old in good health. Sequenced input: naive CD4+ T cells sorted from blood. This sample's subset: CD45RA+ positively selected.

CDR3 nucleotides: TGTGCCAGCAGCATCAGGGCGGAGAGGTACGAGCAGTACTTC. This translates into CASSIRAERYEQYF. V is TRBV27 and J is TRBJ2-7, with D possibly matching TRBD1 (5 bases). Germline CDR1 and CDR2: MNHEY and SMNVEV (reference sequence). The CDR3 has 14 residues. V shed 6 bases and J shed 4 bases, with 16 bases lying between them.